Described below is a single TCR beta chain sequence and its context. Execution of the assay was at deep level. The authors ran unsorted PBMC replicate PCRs on roughly 330 ng DNA, tens of thousands of T cell genomes. Authors' methods: Sequence data from immunoSEQ were junction-only and lacked quality scores; consequently, filtering differed. TCRdb's copy holds only in-frame clones and misses some; the assay was immunoSEQ multiplex PCR. From that table come the V and J calls and clone size; the DNA was used to work out D and trimming. Of hundreds of thousands of clones in the sample, approximately 80% are singletons; the top ten hold 10% to 15%. The data were obtained in a study of shared clonotypes between healthy human individuals. The origin of this receptor is a woman aged 40 to 50 in good health. Some clones in this sample may be carry-over from other donors' samples. Sequencing was carried out using PBMCs.

The CDR3 DNA reads TGTGCCAGCAGGACCGGACTAGCGGAGATTAGGCAGTACTTC. Translated: CASRTGLAEIRQYF. The rearrangement joins TRBV6-1 to TRBJ2-7; 10 bases agree with TRBD2. J lost 9 bases, V lost 6 bases, and 11 bases had no gene match. Germline assignment: CDR1 MNHNS and CDR2 SASEGT. The CDR3 spans 14 residues.